This T cell receptor (beta chain) was captured in a study of shared clonotypes between healthy human individuals. Sequencing used immunoSEQ multiplex PCR; TCRdb keeps in-frame clones, though not all of them. The sample lists 950,000 to 1,300,000 clones, around 74% occurring once. V was shortened by 4 bases and J by 7 bases, with 15 bases between the two germline ends. Per the germline V gene, CDR1 is SGHDT and CDR2 is YYEEEE. This CDR3 region has 13 residues. The sequence came from a man in his late teens or twenties in good health. The chain carries TRBV5-6 and TRBJ2-7, with a possible D match to TRBD1 (6 bases). Sequencing was done on a sample of memory CD4+ T cells sorted from blood. Sample subset: CD45RA-negative fraction. The DNA of the CDR3 is TGTGCCAGCAGCCGGCCTCAGGGGTGGGAGCAGTACTTC. It codes for CASSRPQGWEQYF. Supplemented by reference TRBV5-6 and TRBJ2-7, the full variable domain reads DAGVTQSPTHLIKTRGQQVTLRCSPKSGHDTVSWYQQALGQGPQFIFQYYEEEERQRGNFPDRFSGHQFPNYSSELNVNALLLGDSALYLCASSRPQGWEQYFGPGTRLTVT.